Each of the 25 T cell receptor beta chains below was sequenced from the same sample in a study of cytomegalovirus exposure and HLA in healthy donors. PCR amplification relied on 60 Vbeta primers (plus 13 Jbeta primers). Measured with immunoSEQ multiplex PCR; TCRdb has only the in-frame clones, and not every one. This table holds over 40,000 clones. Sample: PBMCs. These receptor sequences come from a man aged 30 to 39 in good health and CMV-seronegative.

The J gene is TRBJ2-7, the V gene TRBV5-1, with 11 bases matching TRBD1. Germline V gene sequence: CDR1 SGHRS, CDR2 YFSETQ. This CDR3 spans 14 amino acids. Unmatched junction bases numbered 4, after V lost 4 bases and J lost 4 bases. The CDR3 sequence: CASSSGTGGYEQYF. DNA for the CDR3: TGCGCCAGCAGCAGTGGGACAGGGGGATACGAGCAGTACTTC.

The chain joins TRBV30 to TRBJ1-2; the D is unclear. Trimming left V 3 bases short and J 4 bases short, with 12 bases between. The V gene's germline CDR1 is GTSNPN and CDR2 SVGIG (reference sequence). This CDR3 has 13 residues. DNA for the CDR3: TGTGCCTGGAGGGTCCCCGCGGGCTATGGCTACACCTTC. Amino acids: CAWRVPAGYGYTF.

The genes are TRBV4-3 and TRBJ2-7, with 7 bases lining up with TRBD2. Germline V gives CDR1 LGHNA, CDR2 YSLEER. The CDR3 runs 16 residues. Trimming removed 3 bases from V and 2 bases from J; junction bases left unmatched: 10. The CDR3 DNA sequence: TGCGCCAGCAGCCAGGAAAGCGGGACCCTCGCCTACGAGCAGTACTTC. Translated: CASSQESGTLAYEQYF.

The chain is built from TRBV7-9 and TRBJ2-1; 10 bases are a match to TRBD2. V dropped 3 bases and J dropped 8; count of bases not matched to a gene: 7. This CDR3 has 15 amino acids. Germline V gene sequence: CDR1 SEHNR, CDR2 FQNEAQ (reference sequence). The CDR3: CASSLGLAKVDEQFF. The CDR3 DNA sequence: TGTGCCAGCAGCTTGGGACTAGCGAAAGTGGATGAGCAGTTCTTC.

Here the CDR3 reads CASYRGRNEKLFF. In nucleotides, the CDR3 is TGTGCCAGTTACAGGGGGCGTAATGAAAAACTGTTTTTT. The genes are TRBV6-1 and TRBJ1-4; TRBD1 matches at 9 bases. The CDR3 consists of 13 residues. Trimming cost V 9 bases and J 4 bases; bases outside gene matches: 3. Germline CDR1 and CDR2: MNHNS and SASEGT.

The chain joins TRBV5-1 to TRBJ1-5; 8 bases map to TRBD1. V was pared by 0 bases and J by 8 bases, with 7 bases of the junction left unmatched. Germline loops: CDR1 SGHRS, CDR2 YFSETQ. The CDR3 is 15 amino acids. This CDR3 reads CASSLGQGAWEPQHF. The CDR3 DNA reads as TGCGCCAGCAGCTTGGGGCAGGGGGCCTGGGAGCCCCAGCATTTT.

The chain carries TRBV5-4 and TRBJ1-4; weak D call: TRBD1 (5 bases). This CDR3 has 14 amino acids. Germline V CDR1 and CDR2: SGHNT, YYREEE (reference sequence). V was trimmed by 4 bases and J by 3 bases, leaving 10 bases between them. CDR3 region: CASSPGVANEKLFF. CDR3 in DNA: TGTGCCAGCAGCCCGGGGGTCGCTAATGAAAAACTGTTTTTT.

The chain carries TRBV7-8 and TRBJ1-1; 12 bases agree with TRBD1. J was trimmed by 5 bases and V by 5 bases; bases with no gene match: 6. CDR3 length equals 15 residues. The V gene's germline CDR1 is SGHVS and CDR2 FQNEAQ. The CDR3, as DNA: TGTGCCAGCAGCCGGGACAGGGGGCTGCGGACTGAAGCTTTCTTT. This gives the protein CASSRDRGLRTEAFF.

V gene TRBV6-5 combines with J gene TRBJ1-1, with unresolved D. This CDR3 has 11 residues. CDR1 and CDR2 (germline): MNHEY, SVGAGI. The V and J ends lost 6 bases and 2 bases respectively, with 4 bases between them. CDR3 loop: CASRSNTEAFF. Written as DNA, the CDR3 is TGTGCCAGCAGGTCTAACACTGAAGCTTTCTTT.

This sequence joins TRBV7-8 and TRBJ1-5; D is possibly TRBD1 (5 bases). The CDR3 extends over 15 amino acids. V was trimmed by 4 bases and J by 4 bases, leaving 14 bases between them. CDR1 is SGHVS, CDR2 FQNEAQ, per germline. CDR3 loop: CASSSAGGGNQPQHF. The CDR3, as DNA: TGTGCCAGCAGCTCGGCGGGGGGTGGGAATCAGCCCCAGCATTTT.

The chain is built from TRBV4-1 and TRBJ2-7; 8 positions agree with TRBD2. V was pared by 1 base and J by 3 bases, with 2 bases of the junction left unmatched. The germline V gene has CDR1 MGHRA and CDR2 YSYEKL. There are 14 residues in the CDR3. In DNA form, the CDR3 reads TGCGCCAGCAGCCAAGCGGGAGGGGACTACGAGCAGTACTTC. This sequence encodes CASSQAGGDYEQYF.

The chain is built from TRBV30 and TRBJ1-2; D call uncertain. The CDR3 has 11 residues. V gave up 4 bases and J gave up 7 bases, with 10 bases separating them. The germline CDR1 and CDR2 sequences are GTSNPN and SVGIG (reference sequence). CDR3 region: CAWNSPFGYTF. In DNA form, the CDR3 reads TGTGCCTGGAATTCCCCTTTTGGCTACACCTTC.

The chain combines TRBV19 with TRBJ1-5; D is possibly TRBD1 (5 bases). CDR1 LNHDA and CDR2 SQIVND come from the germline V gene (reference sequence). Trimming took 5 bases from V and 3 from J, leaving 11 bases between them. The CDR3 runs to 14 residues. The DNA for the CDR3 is TGTGCCAGTAGTTTCGACAGTCTCAATCAGCCCCAGCATTTT. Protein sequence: CASSFDSLNQPQHF.

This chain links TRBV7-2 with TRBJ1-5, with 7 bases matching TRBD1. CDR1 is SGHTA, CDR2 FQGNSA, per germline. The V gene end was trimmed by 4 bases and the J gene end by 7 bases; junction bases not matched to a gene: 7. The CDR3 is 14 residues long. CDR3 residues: CASSSDRAYQPQHF. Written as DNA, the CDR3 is TGTGCCAGCAGCTCAGACAGGGCTTACCAGCCCCAGCATTTT.

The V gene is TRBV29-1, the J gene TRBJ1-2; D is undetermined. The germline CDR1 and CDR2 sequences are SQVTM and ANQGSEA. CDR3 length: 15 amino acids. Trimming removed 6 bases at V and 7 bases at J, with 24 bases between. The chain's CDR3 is CSVPSLAGGSGGYTF. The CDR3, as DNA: TGCAGCGTCCCCAGTTTAGCAGGAGGATCGGGTGGCTACACCTTC.

The CDR3 here is CASSPHSGSSYNEQFF. In DNA, the CDR3 is TGTGCCAGCAGCCCTCATAGCGGGAGCTCCTACAATGAGCAGTTCTTC. V and J are TRBV14 and TRBJ2-1, with 9 positions matching TRBD2. Germline V lookup: CDR1 SGHDN, CDR2 FVKESK. Germline trimming cut 4 bases from V and 0 bases from J; bases unmatched to any gene: 4. CDR3 size: 16 residues.

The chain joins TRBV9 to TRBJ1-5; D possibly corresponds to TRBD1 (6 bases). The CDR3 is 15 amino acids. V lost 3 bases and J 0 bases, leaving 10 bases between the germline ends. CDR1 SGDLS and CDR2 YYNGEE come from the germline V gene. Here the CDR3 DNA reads TGTGCCAGCAGCGCGGGGACATCTAGCAATCAGCCCCAGCATTTT. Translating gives CASSAGTSSNQPQHF.

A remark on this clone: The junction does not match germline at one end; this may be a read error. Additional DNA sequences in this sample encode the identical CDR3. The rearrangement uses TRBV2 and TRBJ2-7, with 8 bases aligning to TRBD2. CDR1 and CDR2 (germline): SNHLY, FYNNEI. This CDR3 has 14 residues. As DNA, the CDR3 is TGTGCCAGCAGTGGACGGACTAGCTCCTACGAGCAATACTTC. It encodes CASSGRTSSYEQYF.

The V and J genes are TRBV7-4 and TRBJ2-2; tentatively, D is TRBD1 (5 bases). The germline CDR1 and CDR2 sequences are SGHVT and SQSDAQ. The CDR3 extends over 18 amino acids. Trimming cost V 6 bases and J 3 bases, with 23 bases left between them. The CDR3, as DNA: TGTGCCAGCAGTGAAGGACACCTAGGAGACGTCGACACCGGGGAGCTGTTTTTT. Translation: CASSEGHLGDVDTGELFF.

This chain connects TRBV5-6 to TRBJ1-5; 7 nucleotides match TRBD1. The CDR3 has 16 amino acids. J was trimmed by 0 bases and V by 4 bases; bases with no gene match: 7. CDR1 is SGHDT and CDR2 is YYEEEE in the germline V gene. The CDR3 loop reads CASSAQGTVSNQPQHF. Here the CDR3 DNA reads TGTGCCAGCAGCGCTCAGGGGACAGTTAGCAATCAGCCCCAGCATTTT. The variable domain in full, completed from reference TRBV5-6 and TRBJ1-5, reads DAGVTQSPTHLIKTRGQQVTLRCSPKSGHDTVSWYQQALGQGPQFIFQYYEEEERQRGNFPDRFSGHQFPNYSSELNVNALLLGDSALYLCASSAQGTVSNQPQHFGDGTRLSIL.

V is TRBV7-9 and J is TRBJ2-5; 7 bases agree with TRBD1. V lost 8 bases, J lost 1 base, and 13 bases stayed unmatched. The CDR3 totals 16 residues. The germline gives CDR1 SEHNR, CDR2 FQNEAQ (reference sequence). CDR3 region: CASQYAGTAFQETQYF. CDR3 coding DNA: TGTGCCAGCCAGTATGCCGGGACAGCTTTCCAAGAGACCCAGTACTTC.

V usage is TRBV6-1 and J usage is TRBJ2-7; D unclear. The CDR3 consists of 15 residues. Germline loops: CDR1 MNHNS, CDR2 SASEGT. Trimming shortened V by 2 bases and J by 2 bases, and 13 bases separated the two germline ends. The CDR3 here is CASSEIGENTYEQYF. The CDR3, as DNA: TGTGCCAGCAGTGAAATAGGAGAGAATACCTACGAGCAGTACTTC.

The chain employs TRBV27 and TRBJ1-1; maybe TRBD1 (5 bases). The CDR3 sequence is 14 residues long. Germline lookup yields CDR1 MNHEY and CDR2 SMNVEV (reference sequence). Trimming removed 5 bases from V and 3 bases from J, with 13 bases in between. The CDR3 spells CASSPQDTYTEAFF. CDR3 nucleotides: TGTGCCAGCAGTCCTCAGGACACCTACACTGAAGCTTTCTTT.

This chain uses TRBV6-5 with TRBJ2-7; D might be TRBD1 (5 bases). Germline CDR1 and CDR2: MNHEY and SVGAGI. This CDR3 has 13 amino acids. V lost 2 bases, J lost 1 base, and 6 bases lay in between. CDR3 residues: CASSYPGSYEQYF. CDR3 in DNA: TGTGCCAGCAGTTACCCAGGGTCCTACGAGCAGTACTTC.

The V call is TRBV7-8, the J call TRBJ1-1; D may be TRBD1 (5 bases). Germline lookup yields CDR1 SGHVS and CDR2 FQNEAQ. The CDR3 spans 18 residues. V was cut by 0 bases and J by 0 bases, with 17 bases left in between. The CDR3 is CASSLAFTGSSMNTEAFF. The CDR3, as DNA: TGTGCCAGCAGCTTAGCGTTTACAGGCAGCTCCATGAACACTGAAGCTTTCTTT. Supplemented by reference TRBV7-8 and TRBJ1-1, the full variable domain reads GAGVSQSPRYKVAKRGQDVALRCDPISGHVSLFWYQQALGQGPEFLTYFQNEAQLDKSGLPSDRFFAERPEGSVSTLKIQRTQQEDSAVYLCASSLAFTGSSMNTEAFFGQGTRLTVV.